The present T cell receptor (beta chain) was sequenced within a study of cytomegalovirus exposure and HLA in healthy donors. This CDR3 comprises 14 residues. CDR1 is SGDLS and CDR2 is YYNGEE in the germline V gene. V was trimmed by 0 bases and J by 0 bases, leaving 6 bases between them. PCR amplification relied on 60 Vbeta primers (plus 13 Jbeta primers). Produced via immunoSEQ multiplex PCR; TCRdb's table is partial and in-frame only. The sample has over 120,000 clones, over 70% seen once. Overall study findings and caveats: Sequencing depth roughly uniform across donors was assumed in presence/absence analyses. For most TCR beta V segments, an earlier analysis put the productive rate at about 87% or about 30% of the time. TRBV6-2, TRBV6-3 and some other V segments were excluded as indistinguishable.

On this clone itself: Its antigen remains unidentified.

The chain is built from TRBV9 and TRBJ1-1; no definite D call. The sample was PBMCs. The receptor's source is a man aged 40-55 years in good health and CMV-seronegative. In DNA form, the CDR3 reads TGTGCCAGCAGCGTAGAGACAATGAACACTGAAGCTTTCTTT. Protein sequence: CASSVETMNTEAFF.